This is a list of T cell receptor beta chains from one sample in a study of early T cells in non-severe SARS-CoV-2 infection. TCRdb called the 5' RACE reads again in MiXCR, with one record for every CDR3 protein. The table has tens of thousands of distinct CDR3 sequences, approximately 8% seen once. The sequencing input was whole blood. Receptors originate from an adult who was a healthcare worker with PCR-confirmed SARS-CoV-2 infection or an uninfected control (not recorded which). Each CDR3 is given with its conserved first and last residue. A D gene is named only where the DNA matches it firmly. Where a row states a size, it is once, few, many or the class of an expanded clone; other rows omit it.

J gene	clone size	D gene	V gene	CDR3 DNA	CDR3 protein
TRBJ1-5	many	NA	TRBV5-8	TGTGCCAGCAGCTTATGGGATAGCAATCAGCCCCAGCATTTT	CASSLWDSNQPQHF
TRBJ2-2	NA	NA	TRBV20-1	TGCAGTGCTAGAAGCATGAACACCGGGGAGCTGTTTTTT	CSARSMNTGELFF
TRBJ2-3	NA	NA	TRBV7-9	TGTGCCAGCAGCTTAGTAGGATCCGGACGTGATGATACGCAGTATTTT	CASSLVGSGRDDTQYF
TRBJ1-1	many	NA	TRBV27	TGTGCCAGCAGTCCAATACAGGGAAGCACTGAAGCTTTCTTT	CASSPIQGSTEAFF
TRBJ2-1	many	NA	TRBV28	TGTGCCAGCAGTTTATCTCCCACGTTAAATGAGCAGTTCTTC	CASSLSPTLNEQFF
TRBJ2-3	NA	NA	TRBV10-3	TGTGCCACCCTTAGGGAAACCCGCACAGATACGCAGTATTTT	CATLRETRTDTQYF
TRBJ2-2	NA	NA	TRBV11-3	TGTGCCAGCAGCAGCTGGGAGGGGGACACCGGGGAGCTGTTTTTT	CASSSWEGDTGELFF
TRBJ2-1	many	NA	TRBV6-2/TRBV6-3	TGTGCCAGCAGTGTACTAGATGTCGGTGAGCAGTTCTTC	CASSVLDVGEQFF
TRBJ2-5	few	TRBD1	TRBV2	TGTGCCAGCAGTGGTGACAGGGGAGAGACCCAGTACTTC	CASSGDRGETQYF
TRBJ2-5	few	TRBD2	TRBV9	TGTGCCAGCAGCGTAGTGGCGGGAGGCCCGAAAGAGACCCAGTACTTC	CASSVVAGGPKETQYF
TRBJ2-5	NA	NA	TRBV11-2	TGTGCCAGCAGCTTAGTGGGACTCCAAGAGACCCAGTACTTC	CASSLVGLQETQYF
TRBJ1-5	few	NA	TRBV6-5	TGTGCCAGCAGCCCACAGATTGGGAGTGGTCAGCCCCAGCATTTT	CASSPQIGSGQPQHF
TRBJ2-2	few	NA	TRBV11-2	TGTGCCAGCAGCTTTGGGGGAACGGAGCTGTTTTTT	CASSFGGTELFF
TRBJ2-4	NA	TRBD2	TRBV7-2	TGTGCCAGCAGCCTGACTAGCGGGAGGGCCCACATTCAGTACTTC	CASSLTSGRAHIQYF
TRBJ2-1	many	NA	TRBV7-9	TGTGCCAGCAGCTTAGGGTACAATGAGCAGTTCTTC	CASSLGYNEQFF
TRBJ2-1	few	NA	TRBV5-5	TGTGCCAGCAGCTTAACGCAGGGGATCTCCTACAATGAGCAGTTCTTC	CASSLTQGISYNEQFF
TRBJ2-7	few	NA	TRBV21-1	TGTGCCAGCAGCAAGAGGTACGGCCGAGGAGGGTACGAGGGCGGTTACGAGCAGTACTTC	CASSKRYGRGGYEGGYEQYF
TRBJ2-1	few	NA	TRBV20-1	TGCAGTGCTAGCCTCAACGGCTTCTGGGAGCAGTTCTTC	CSASLNGFWEQFF
TRBJ2-7	once	TRBD1	TRBV27	TGTGTCAGCAGTCAGCTACCCGGGACAGGGCTGTACGAGCAGTACTTC	CVSSQLPGTGLYEQYF
TRBJ1-5	few	NA	TRBV20-1	TGCAGTGCTAGTATAGGTATAAATCAGCCCCAGCATTTT	CSASIGINQPQHF
TRBJ2-1	many	TRBD2	TRBV6-5	TGTGCCAGCAGTCCATATACTAGCGGCCACTACAATGAGCAGTTCTTC	CASSPYTSGHYNEQFF
TRBJ1-2	NA	NA	TRBV28	TGTGCCAGCAGTTGGTCAACGCATGGCTACACCTTC	CASSWSTHGYTF
TRBJ2-3	many	NA	TRBV12-3/TRBV12-4	TGTGCCAGCAGTCTGACAGAAGACACAGATACGCAGTATTTT	CASSLTEDTDTQYF
TRBJ1-1	many	NA	TRBV30	TGTGCCTGGAGTCATCTTGACCGGGTGGCCACTGAAGCTTTCTTT	CAWSHLDRVATEAFF
TRBJ1-5	many	NA	TRBV20-1	TGCAGTGCCCAGCACCCTAATCAGCCCCAGCATTTT	CSAQHPNQPQHF
TRBJ2-5	NA	NA	TRBV27	TGTGCCAGCAGTTTAGGAGGGTGGCAAGAGACCCAGTACTTC	CASSLGGWQETQYF
TRBJ1-1	NA	NA	TRBV4-1	TGCGCCAGCAGCCAAGAGCCAGGGGTTGTCACTGAAGCTTTCTTT	CASSQEPGVVTEAFF
TRBJ1-6	many	NA	TRBV6-6	TGTGCCAGCAGTTACTCGACAGGACAGTTCAGTAATTCACCCCTCCACTTT	CASSYSTGQFSNSPLHF
TRBJ2-3	many	NA	TRBV6-5	TGTGCCAGCAGGGAAAGGGGTCCGACCCCCCCTAATACGCAGTATTTT	CASRERGPTPPNTQYF
TRBJ2-1	few	TRBD2	TRBV7-6	TGTGCCAGCAGCTTAGCGGTGGCTAGCGGGAGAAATGAGCAGTTCTTC	CASSLAVASGRNEQFF